The 30 T cell receptor beta chains in this list originate from one sample, sequenced in a study of cytomegalovirus exposure and HLA in healthy donors. PCR was performed using 60 Vbeta and 13 Jbeta primers. TCRdb keeps only in-frame clones here, not all; method: immunoSEQ multiplex PCR. Altogether 85,000 to 110,000 clones are present, more than 75% being singletons, with the ten largest covering 10%. The sample taken for sequencing was PBMCs. These receptors came from a woman in her late teens or twenties in good health and CMV-seropositive.

The V gene is TRBV27, the J gene TRBJ1-5, with TRBD1 matching over 8 bases. V shed 3 bases, J shed 0 bases, and the junction held 13 bases outside the gene matches. Germline V lookup: CDR1 MNHEY, CDR2 SMNVEV (reference sequence). The CDR3 contains 19 residues. The CDR3 loop reads CASSFLGQGAYYSNQPQHF. CDR3 DNA sequence: TGTGCCAGCAGTTTTTTAGGGCAGGGGGCATATTATAGCAATCAGCCCCAGCATTTT.

This sequence joins TRBV7-9 and TRBJ1-1, with 7 bases matching TRBD1. The J segment lost 6 bases and the V segment lost 1 base, leaving 8 bases of the junction unmatched. Germline V gene sequence: CDR1 SEHNR, CDR2 FQNEAQ (reference sequence). This CDR3 contains 15 residues. The chain's CDR3 is CASSLVEGAKAEAFF. CDR3 sequence (DNA): TGTGCCAGCAGCTTAGTCGAGGGGGCTAAAGCTGAAGCTTTCTTT.

The chain is built from TRBV6-5 and TRBJ1-3, with TRBD1 identical over 7 bases. From germline, CDR1 is MNHEY and CDR2 SVGAGI. The J segment lost 0 bases and the V segment lost 2 bases, leaving 1 base of the junction unmatched. The length of the CDR3 is 15 residues. As DNA, the CDR3 is TGTGCCAGCAGTTACGGACAGGCCTCTGGAAACACCATATATTTT. Translated: CASSYGQASGNTIYF.

The chain links TRBV6-5 to TRBJ1-2; 7 nucleotides line up with TRBD1. The CDR3 consists of 11 residues. Trimming took 7 bases from V and 8 from J; bases not matched to a gene: 4. Germline V lookup: CDR1 MNHEY, CDR2 SVGAGI. The CDR3 sequence: CASTDREGYTF. DNA for the CDR3: TGTGCCAGCACCGACAGGGAAGGCTACACCTTC.

The gene calls are TRBV5-4 and TRBJ1-6, with D possibly TRBD1 on 5 matching bases. Between the trimmed V and J ends, which lost 1 base and 9 bases, there was a span of 14 bases. This CDR3 spans 15 amino acids. From germline, CDR1 is SGHNT and CDR2 YYREEE (reference sequence). The CDR3 bases are TGTGCCAGCAGCTTGTCAACGGGGGTGAGTTCACCCCTCCACTTT. Residues: CASSLSTGVSSPLHF.

The J gene is TRBJ1-1, the V gene TRBV19; TRBD1 matches 7 bases. CDR1 and CDR2 from the germline V gene are LNHDA and SQIVND (reference sequence). Trimming took 5 bases from V and 3 from J; bases not matched to a gene: 9. The CDR3 runs 15 residues. The CDR3 DNA reads as TGTGCCAGTAGTGCCCGACAGGGAATGGACACTGAAGCTTTCTTT. It is translated as CASSARQGMDTEAFF.

The V and J genes are TRBV19 and TRBJ1-2; perhaps TRBD1 as D (6 bases). V was pared by 5 bases and J by 2 bases, with 9 bases between. There are 13 residues in the CDR3. The germline CDR1 and CDR2 sequences are LNHDA and SQIVND (reference sequence). In nucleotides, the CDR3 is TGTGCCAGTAGTTCAACAGGGAACTATGGCTACACCTTC. Translated, it gives CASSSTGNYGYTF.

The rearrangement uses TRBV7-9 and TRBJ2-3; D possibly corresponds to TRBD2 (6 bases). Trimming stripped 5 bases from V and 0 bases from J, with 15 bases between. Germline CDR1 and CDR2: SEHNR and FQNEAQ (reference sequence). This CDR3 is built from 16 residues. The CDR3 is CASSELRDPSTDTQYF. The CDR3 bases are TGTGCCAGCAGCGAATTGCGGGACCCAAGCACAGATACGCAGTATTTT.

V is TRBV19 and J is TRBJ1-4; D is undetermined. CDR3 length: 15 amino acids. From germline, CDR1 is LNHDA and CDR2 SQIVND (reference sequence). V lost 3 bases and J 3 bases, leaving 11 bases between the germline ends. The CDR3 loop is CASSIDRGSNEKLFF. The CDR3 DNA sequence: TGTGCCAGTAGTATCGATCGGGGATCTAATGAAAAACTGTTTTTT.

The chain employs TRBV4-3 and TRBJ2-7; D may be TRBD1 (6 bases). Germline CDR1 LGHNA, CDR2 YSLEER. The CDR3 is 15 residues long. Trimming removed 3 bases at V and 3 bases at J, with 15 bases between. Here the CDR3 reads CASSHTATGRYEQYF. In DNA form, the CDR3 reads TGCGCCAGCAGCCACACCGCGACAGGACGCTACGAGCAGTACTTC.

The chain is built from TRBV5-4 and TRBJ1-1; 12 nucleotides line up with TRBD1. The CDR3 is made up of 15 amino acids. CDR1 is SGHNT, CDR2 YYREEE, per germline (reference sequence). V was pared by 5 bases and J by 6 bases, with 8 bases of the junction left unmatched. CDR3: CASSMAGQGAPEAFF. The CDR3 nucleotides read TGTGCCAGCAGTATGGCGGGACAGGGGGCACCTGAAGCTTTCTTT. The complete variable domain, with remaining parts taken from reference TRBV5-4 and TRBJ1-1, reads ETGVTQSPTHLIKTRGQQVTLRCSSQSGHNTVSWYQQALGQGPQFIFQYYREEENGRGNFPPRFSGLQFPNYSSELNVNALELDDSALYLCASSMAGQGAPEAFFGQGTRLTVV.

The table lists this clone with a count of one. The rearrangement links TRBV7-3 to TRBJ1-5; TRBD1 matches 12 bases. V shed 2 bases and J 4 bases; nucleotides not matched to a gene: 21. The CDR3 consists of 22 residues. In germline, CDR1 is SGHTA, CDR2 FQGTGA. The CDR3, as DNA: TGTGCCAGCAGCTTAGGCAATTCCAGGGACAGGGGGCCATGTATGTGTAATCAGCCCCAGCATTTT. Encoded protein: CASSLGNSRDRGPCMCNQPQHF.

The chain recombines TRBV2 with TRBJ1-2; 7 nucleotides line up with TRBD1. The CDR3 length is 12 residues. The V segment lost 7 bases and the J segment 4 bases; nucleotides outside the gene matches: 3. CDR1 and CDR2 (germline): SNHLY, FYNNEI. As DNA, the CDR3 is TGTGCCAGCAACCGGGACAGCTATGGCTACACCTTC. As protein: CASNRDSYGYTF.

This clone was counted a single time. This sequence joins TRBV27 and TRBJ2-3; D may be TRBD1 (7 bases). The V and J ends lost 8 bases and 3 bases respectively, with 18 bases between them. From germline, CDR1 is MNHEY and CDR2 SMNVEV (reference sequence). CDR3 size: 15 residues. This chain's CDR3 is CASGTWRGQTDTQYF. In DNA, the CDR3 is TGTGCCAGCGGAACCTGGAGGGGGCAGACAGATACGCAGTATTTT.

The J gene is TRBJ2-1, the V gene TRBV6-6; D is undetermined. V lost 3 bases to trimming and J lost 5 bases, with 2 bases between them. CDR1 MNHNY and CDR2 SVGAGI come from the germline V gene (reference sequence). The CDR3 length is 11 residues. The CDR3 reads CASSYNNEQFF. The CDR3 DNA is TGTGCCAGCAGTTATAACAATGAGCAGTTCTTC.

The chain links TRBV7-8 to TRBJ2-7; no clear D gene. The CDR3 sequence is 13 residues long. In germline, CDR1 is SGHVS, CDR2 FQNEAQ. V gave up 3 bases and J gave up 7 bases, with 13 bases separating them. Here the CDR3 reads CASSFPRRREQYF. CDR3 DNA sequence: TGTGCCAGCAGCTTTCCTAGGAGACGGGAGCAGTACTTC.

The chain uses TRBV27 and TRBJ2-5; no clear D. The CDR3 spans 13 residues. V was pared by 3 bases and J by 7 bases, with 12 bases between. Germline CDR1 MNHEY, CDR2 SMNVEV (reference sequence). The CDR3: CASSLRLRGTQYF. CDR3 DNA: TGTGCCAGCAGTTTGCGACTGCGAGGGACCCAGTACTTC.

The chain uses TRBV7-8 and TRBJ2-7, with unresolved D. The V end lost 2 bases, the J end lost 3 bases, and 8 bases lay between the germline ends. The length of the CDR3 is 13 residues. Looked up from germline, CDR1 is SGHVS and CDR2 is FQNEAQ. CDR3 sequence: CASSLKQHYEQYF. DNA for the CDR3: TGTGCCAGCAGCTTAAAACAGCACTACGAGCAGTACTTC. The variable domain in full, with the rest retrieved from reference TRBV7-8 and TRBJ2-7, is GAGVSQSPRYKVAKRGQDVALRCDPISGHVSLFWYQQALGQGPEFLTYFQNEAQLDKSGLPSDRFFAERPEGSVSTLKIQRTQQEDSAVYLCASSLKQHYEQYFGPGTRLTVT.

The chain joins TRBV7-2 to TRBJ2-7; D possibly corresponds to TRBD2 (5 bases). Germline CDR1 SGHTA, CDR2 FQGNSA. Trimming removed 0 bases at V and 4 bases at J, with 19 bases between. The CDR3 runs 17 residues. CDR3 in DNA: TGTGCCAGCAGCTTAGCCACAGCATGGACTTCTAGTTACGAGCAGTACTTC. Translated, it gives CASSLATAWTSSYEQYF.

The chain uses TRBV28 and TRBJ1-4; 12 bases fit TRBD1. This CDR3 contains 16 residues. Germline loops: CDR1 MDHEN, CDR2 SYDVKM. The V and J ends lost 7 bases and 8 bases, in that order; junction bases with no gene match: 11. In DNA form, the CDR3 reads TGTGCCAGCACTGTCGGGACAGGGGGCGCAGGGGAAAAACTGTTTTTT. This sequence encodes CASTVGTGGAGEKLFF.

V gene TRBV4-1 combines with J gene TRBJ1-2; TRBD1 matches at 9 bases. Per germline, CDR1 MGHRA and CDR2 YSYEKL. V dropped 5 bases and J dropped 4; count of bases not matched to a gene: 5. This CDR3 is 14 amino acids long. The chain's CDR3 is CASSVQGASYGYTF. DNA of the CDR3: TGCGCCAGCAGCGTACAGGGGGCCAGCTATGGCTACACCTTC.

This chain links TRBV11-2 with TRBJ1-2, with 9 positions matching TRBD1. Germline lookup yields CDR1 SGHAT and CDR2 FQNNGV. V trimming: 3 bases; J trimming: 7 bases; junction bases outside the gene matches: 9. This CDR3 contains 15 residues. The CDR3 loop is CASSFGWTGESGYTF. The CDR3 nucleotides read TGTGCCAGCAGCTTTGGATGGACAGGGGAGAGTGGCTACACCTTC.

The chain uses TRBV7-9 and TRBJ1-4, with 7 bases matching TRBD1. CDR3 size: 15 residues. The trim removed 6 bases at V and 2 bases at J, leaving 6 bases unmatched. CDR1 SEHNR and CDR2 FQNEAQ come from the germline V gene (reference sequence). The CDR3: CASSSKGATNEKLFF. Written as DNA, the CDR3 is TGTGCCAGCAGTTCTAAGGGGGCGACTAATGAAAAACTGTTTTTT.

V usage is TRBV7-6 and J usage is TRBJ2-1; no definite D call. The CDR3 covers 13 residues. Germline V gene data show CDR1 as SGHVS and CDR2 as FNYEAQ. V lost 3 bases, J lost 6 bases, and 9 bases lay in between. The CDR3 spells CASSLPSGNEQFF. In nucleotides, the CDR3 is TGTGCCAGCAGCTTGCCCTCAGGCAATGAGCAGTTCTTC.

The genes are TRBV27 and TRBJ2-7, with D possibly TRBD2 on 7 matching bases. V was cut by 3 bases and J by 6 bases, with 18 bases left in between. Germline V gene data show CDR1 as MNHEY and CDR2 as SMNVEV (reference sequence). The CDR3 length is 15 residues. The CDR3 region has the DNA TGTGCCAGCAGTTTGGCGGGGGCAGAAGGCATCGAGCAGTACTTC. It specifies CASSLAGAEGIEQYF.

V usage is TRBV4-3 and J usage is TRBJ2-7; D is undetermined. CDR3 size: 16 residues. V was clipped by 0 bases and J by 0 bases, with 12 bases between them. CDR1 is LGHNA and CDR2 is YSLEER in the germline V gene. CDR3 bases: TGCGCCAGCAGCCAAGATCCCGACTCAAGCTCCTACGAGCAGTACTTC. Its translation: CASSQDPDSSSYEQYF.

The gene calls are TRBV7-6 and TRBJ1-2; weak D call: TRBD1 (5 bases). The CDR3 contains 16 residues. V was clipped by 4 bases and J by 8 bases, with 23 bases between them. Germline CDR1 reads SGHVS; CDR2 reads FNYEAQ. The CDR3 spells CASSSRQNLFLEGYTF. In DNA, the CDR3 is TGTGCCAGCAGCTCCCGACAGAACCTCTTTCTTGAAGGCTACACCTTC.

V usage is TRBV11-2 and J usage is TRBJ1-2, with 7 bases fitting TRBD1. The CDR3 length is 14 residues. Trimming took 5 bases from V and 4 from J; bases not matched to a gene: 7. The germline CDR1 and CDR2 sequences are SGHAT and FQNNGV. In DNA form, the CDR3 reads TGTGCCAGCAGCCCGCCCGGACAGGTCTATGGCTACACCTTC. Translation gives CASSPPGQVYGYTF.

The rearrangement joins TRBV11-3 to TRBJ2-7; perhaps TRBD2 as D (5 bases). This CDR3 has 13 amino acids. V was clipped by 2 bases and J by 3 bases, with 8 bases between them. Germline V gene sequence: CDR1 SGHNT, CDR2 YENEEA. CDR3 bases: TGTGCCAGCAGCTTAACTAGATACTACGAGCAGTACTTC. This gives the protein CASSLTRYYEQYF.

The CDR3 region is CASSLTGGLNEQFF. DNA of the CDR3: TGCGCCAGCAGCCTAACAGGGGGCTTGAATGAGCAGTTCTTC. V gene TRBV4-1 combines with J gene TRBJ2-1, with TRBD1 matching over 9 bases. The CDR3 consists of 14 residues. Losses at the gene ends were 4 bases for V and 7 bases for J; bases not matched to a gene: 5. Germline V gene sequence: CDR1 MGHRA, CDR2 YSYEKL.